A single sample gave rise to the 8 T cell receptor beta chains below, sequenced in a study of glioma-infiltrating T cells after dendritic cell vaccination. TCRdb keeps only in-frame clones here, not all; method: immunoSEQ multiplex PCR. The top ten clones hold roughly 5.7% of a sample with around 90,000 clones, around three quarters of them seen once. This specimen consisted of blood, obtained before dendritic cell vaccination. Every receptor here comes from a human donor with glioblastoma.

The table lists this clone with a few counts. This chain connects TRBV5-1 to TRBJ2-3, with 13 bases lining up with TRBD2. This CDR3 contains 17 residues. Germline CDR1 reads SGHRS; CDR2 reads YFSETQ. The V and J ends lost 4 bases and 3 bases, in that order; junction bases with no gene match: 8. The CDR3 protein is CASSPRLAGGVTDTQYF. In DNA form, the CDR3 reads TGCGCCAGCAGCCCTCGACTAGCGGGAGGTGTAACAGATACGCAGTATTTT.

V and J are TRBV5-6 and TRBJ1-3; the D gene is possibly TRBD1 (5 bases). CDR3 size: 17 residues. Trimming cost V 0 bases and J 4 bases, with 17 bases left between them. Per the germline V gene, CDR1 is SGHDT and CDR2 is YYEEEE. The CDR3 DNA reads TGTGCCAGCAGCTTGGTTCGGCAGGGATGGTTCGGAAACACCATATATTTT. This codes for CASSLVRQGWFGNTIYF. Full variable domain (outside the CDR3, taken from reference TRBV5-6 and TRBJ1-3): DAGVTQSPTHLIKTRGQQVTLRCSPKSGHDTVSWYQQALGQGPQFIFQYYEEEERQRGNFPDRFSGHQFPNYSSELNVNALLLGDSALYLCASSLVRQGWFGNTIYFGEGSWLTVV.

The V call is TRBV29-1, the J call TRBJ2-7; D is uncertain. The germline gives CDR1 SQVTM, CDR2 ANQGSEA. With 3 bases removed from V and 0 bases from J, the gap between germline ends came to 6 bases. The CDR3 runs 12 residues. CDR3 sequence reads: CSVEKSSYEQYF. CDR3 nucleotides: TGCAGCGTTGAGAAGAGCTCCTACGAGCAGTACTTC.

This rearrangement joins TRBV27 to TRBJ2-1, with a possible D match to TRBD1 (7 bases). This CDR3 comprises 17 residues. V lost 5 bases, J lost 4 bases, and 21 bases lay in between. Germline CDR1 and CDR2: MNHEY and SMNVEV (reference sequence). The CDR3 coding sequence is TGTGCCAGCAGTCCGAACCAGGGGGGCTTTCTTTACAATGAGCAGTTCTTC. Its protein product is CASSPNQGGFLYNEQFF.

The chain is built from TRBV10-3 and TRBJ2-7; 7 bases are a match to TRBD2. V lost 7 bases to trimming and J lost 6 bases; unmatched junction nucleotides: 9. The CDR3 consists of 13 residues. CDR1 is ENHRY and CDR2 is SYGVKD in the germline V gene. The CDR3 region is CAIKQQGGLEQYF. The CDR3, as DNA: TGTGCCATCAAGCAGCAGGGAGGGCTCGAGCAGTACTTC.

CDR3 coding DNA: TGTGCCAGCAGCCCCCGACAGATACCCTTAGAAGCTTTCTTT. This gives the protein CASSPRQIPLEAFF. This chain joins TRBV7-2 and TRBJ1-1; possible D gene TRBD1, 5 bases. The CDR3 sequence is 14 residues long. The germline V and J ends were trimmed by 5 bases and 8 bases, with 18 bases remaining between them. The germline V gene encodes CDR1 SGHTA and CDR2 FQGNSA.

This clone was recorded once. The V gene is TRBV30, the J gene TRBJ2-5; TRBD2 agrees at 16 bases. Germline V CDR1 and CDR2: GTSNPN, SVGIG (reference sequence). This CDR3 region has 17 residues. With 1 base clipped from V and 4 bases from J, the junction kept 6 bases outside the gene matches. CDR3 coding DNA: TGTGCCTGGAGTGGGGGACTAGCGGGAGGGCCTGGAGAGACCCAGTACTTC. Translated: CAWSGGLAGGPGETQYF. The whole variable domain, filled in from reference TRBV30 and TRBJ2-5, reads SQTIHQWPATLVQPVGSPLSLECTVEGTSNPNLYWYRQAAGRGLQLLFYSVGIGQISSEVPQNLSASRPQDRQFILSSKKLLLSDSGFYLCAWSGGLAGGPGETQYFGPGTRLLVL.

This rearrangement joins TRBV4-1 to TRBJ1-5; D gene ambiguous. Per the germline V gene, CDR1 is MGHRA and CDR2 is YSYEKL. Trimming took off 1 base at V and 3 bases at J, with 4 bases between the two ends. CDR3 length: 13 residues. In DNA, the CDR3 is TGCGCCAGCAGCCAAGTCTTCAATCAGCCCCAGCATTTT. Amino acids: CASSQVFNQPQHF.